Described below is a single TCR beta chain sequence and its context. The antigen remains undetermined. Amplification yielded TCR beta CDR3 regions, with RNA transcripts as the source. The TCR CDR3 first-round RT-PCR relied on the HTBI primer set. TCRdb redid the calling of the multiplex PCR reads with MiXCR, one entry per CDR3 protein. The data hold about 840,000 distinct CDR3 sequences, with around 39% observed a single time. These data are taken from a study of T cells in Graves' hyperthyroidism and ophthalmopathy. The CDR3 totals 14 residues. V was clipped by 7 bases and J by 0 bases, with 13 bases between them. Germline V gives CDR1 SGHTA, CDR2 FQGNSA. Study observations and caveats: In validation, the model predicted ophthalmopathy. These predictions came a median 6.5 months before onset.

Diagnosis of hyperthyroidism was new in patients aged 18 to 65, and its duration was under 2 months. Lactation, pregnancy, other autoimmune disease or uncontrolled infection excluded patients. The sequenced sample consisted of blood. This TCR was recovered from a young man with Graves' hyperthyroidism. The gene calls are TRBV7-2 and TRBJ2-7; D gene ambiguous. The chain's CDR3 is CASTPEWSSYEQYF. The CDR3 nucleotides read TGTGCCAGCACCCCGGAGTGGAGCTCCTACGAGCAGTACTTC.